A selection of T cell receptor beta chains follows, all from one sample in a study of T cell responses to AZD1222 COVID-19 vaccine. Method: immunoSEQ multiplex PCR; TCRdb's copy keeps in-frame clones and lacks some. This sample yields under 110,000 clones, of which 90% are seen a single time; 7% to 9% belongs to the top ten. The sequenced sample was peripheral blood, obtained 28 days after the second AZD1222 dose. The receptors here all came from an adult who received the AZD1222 COVID-19 vaccine. The CDR3 runs from the conserved cysteine through the conserved F or W. The D gene is left open where the match is weak. Part of the rows lack a size; the others show once, few, many or a class for expanded clones.

-	TRBJ2-7	TRBV29-1	-	TGCAGCGTTGAGGGCAGGGGATCCTACGAGCAGTACTTC	CSVEGRGSYEQYF
-	TRBJ1-1	TRBV11-3	-	TGTGCCAGCAGCTTCACAGCTAACACTGAAGCTTTCTTT	CASSFTANTEAFF
-	TRBJ2-1	TRBV2	-	TGTGCCAGCAGTGAGAGACCCCGAACAGTCTTC	CASSERPRTVF
-	TRBJ2-5	TRBV5-1	-	TGCGCCAGCAGCCCGGAGGGCGAGACCCAGTACTTC	CASSPEGETQYF
-	TRBJ1-2	TRBV3-1/TRBV3-2	-	TGTGCCAGCAGCCAATTAAACGGAGTTTCCCTCTATGGCTACACCTTC	CASSQLNGVSLYGYTF
-	TRBJ1-2	TRBV6-5	-	TGTGCCAGCAGTTACGTTCGGACAGCGAACTATGGCTACACCTTC	CASSYVRTANYGYTF
-	TRBJ1-1	TRBV5-1	-	TGCGCCAGCAGCGGACCCGAGGGGGTGGGCACTGAAGCTTTCTTT	CASSGPEGVGTEAFF
-	TRBJ2-3	TRBV9	-	TGTGCCAGCAGCGCTCACACAGATACGCAGTATTTT	CASSAHTDTQYF
TRBD2	TRBJ2-1	TRBV7-3	-	TGTGCCAGCAGCGGAGGGACTACCCCAGGGGAGCAGTTCTTC	CASSGGTTPGEQFF
-	TRBJ2-2	TRBV27	-	TGTGCCAGCAGTTTAAGGCAGGGGCGCACCGGGGAGCTGTTTTTT	CASSLRQGRTGELFF
TRBD1	TRBJ2-1	TRBV7-3	-	TGTGCCAGCAGCTTCCGACCGGGACAGGCCCCCAATGAGCAGTTCTTC	CASSFRPGQAPNEQFF
TRBD2	TRBJ2-3	TRBV27	-	TGTGCCAGCAGCCTAGGGGCGGGGGGAAGCACAGATACGCAGTATTTT	CASSLGAGGSTDTQYF
TRBD1	TRBJ1-5	TRBV25-1	-	TGTGCCAGCTCGGGACAGGGGCATCAGCCCCAGCATTTT	CASSGQGHQPQHF
-	TRBJ1-2	TRBV27	-	TGTGCCAGCAGTTCCCAAGGTCTAGGGGGGTCGACTAACTATGGCTACACCTTC	CASSSQGLGGSTNYGYTF
-	TRBJ1-6	TRBV25-1	-	TGTGCCAGCAGGGAGAGGCTTTCACCCCTCCACTTT	CASRERLSPLHF
-	TRBJ2-6	TRBV18	-	TGTGCCAGCTCACCCGGGGGTGGGGCCAACGTCCTGACTTTC	CASSPGGGANVLTF
-	TRBJ1-1	TRBV12-3/TRBV12-4	-	TGTGCCAGCAGACGGGGCACTGAAGCTTTCTTT	CASRRGTEAFF
-	TRBJ1-3	TRBV7-6	-	TGTGCCAGCAGCTTAGAAGCAGGGGACCCCCCAAACACCATATATTTT	CASSLEAGDPPNTIYF
-	TRBJ1-2	TRBV7-2	-	TGTGCCAGCAGCTTAGCGTACGCGTATGGCTACACCTTC	CASSLAYAYGYTF
-	TRBJ2-2	TRBV7-3	once	TGTGCCAGCAGCCCCATGGGGGGCCGCACCGGGGAGCTGTTTTTT	CASSPMGGRTGELFF
-	TRBJ2-4	TRBV6-4	-	TGTGCCAGCAGTGACTGCTGGTTAGCCAAAAACATTCAGTACTTC	CASSDCWLAKNIQYF
-	TRBJ2-3	TRBV19	-	TGTGCCAGTAGTATTTTCGGCTTCCGAGGCCCAGATACGCAGTATTTT	CASSIFGFRGPDTQYF
-	TRBJ2-2	TRBV7-9	few	TGTGCCAGCAGCTTAGCTCGCGCCGGGGAGCTGTTTTTT	CASSLARAGELFF
TRBD2	TRBJ2-3	TRBV7-7	-	TGTGCTAGCAGCTTAGTGGGGGGGGAGGCAGATACGCAGTATTTT	CASSLVGGEADTQYF
-	TRBJ1-1	TRBV11-2	-	TGTGCCAGCAGCTTAGATCGACCCCAATCTGAAGCTTTCTTT	CASSLDRPQSEAFF
TRBD1	TRBJ2-7	TRBV27	-	TGTGCCAGCAGTGCCCCGGGACAGGGTCGGTACGAGCAGTACTTC	CASSAPGQGRYEQYF
-	TRBJ2-4	TRBV7-2	-	TGTGCCAGCAGCTTTATGACAGATAAAAACATTCAGTACTTC	CASSFMTDKNIQYF
-	TRBJ1-1	TRBV6-5	-	TGTGCCAGCCCCGGGCTTGGCACTGAAGCTTTCTTT	CASPGLGTEAFF
TRBD2	TRBJ2-7	TRBV7-9	-	TGTGCCAGCAGCTTAGGTGCTAGCGGGGGCAACGAGCAGTACTTC	CASSLGASGGNEQYF
-	TRBJ2-7	TRBV3-1/TRBV3-2	-	TGTGCCAGCAGCCAAGGGGACGACTACGAGCAGTACTTC	CASSQGDDYEQYF
-	TRBJ2-5	TRBV3-1/TRBV3-2	-	TGTGCCAGCAGCCAAGTGAGGGGGGGGGCGGAGACCCAGTACTTC	CASSQVRGGAETQYF
-	TRBJ1-2	TRBV19	once	TGTGCCAGTAGTATCTCAGGTTCTTATGGCTACACCTTC	CASSISGSYGYTF
-	TRBJ1-5	TRBV27	-	TGTGCCAGCAGTTTTTTGGGCAGGGACAATCAGCCCCAGCATTTT	CASSFLGRDNQPQHF
-	TRBJ2-1	TRBV20-1	-	TGCAGTGCTAGCAGGAAGGATGAGCAGTTCTTC	CSASRKDEQFF
-	TRBJ1-4	TRBV15	-	TGTGCCACCAGCAGGGTCCAACCTGCAACTAATGAAAAACTGTTTTTT	CATSRVQPATNEKLFF
-	TRBJ2-3	TRBV7-7	-	TGTGCTAGCAGCCCCACCATGGAAGATACGCAGTATTTT	CASSPTMEDTQYF
TRBD2	TRBJ2-5	TRBV7-6	-	TGTACCAGCAGCTTCCTACTAGCGGGGGGGCGGGAGACCCAGTACTTC	CTSSFLLAGGRETQYF
-	TRBJ2-7	TRBV7-9	-	TGTGCCAGCAGCTTAGGGGGGCTAAACGAGCAGTACTTC	CASSLGGLNEQYF
-	TRBJ2-3	TRBV21-1	once	TGTGCCAGCAGCAAAGTGGGGCTAGCGGGGGGGACAGATACGCAGTATTTT	CASSKVGLAGGTDTQYF
-	TRBJ2-1	TRBV7-2	-	TGTGCCAGCAGCCACCGGGACACCTCCTACAATGAGCAGTTCTTC	CASSHRDTSYNEQFF
TRBD2	TRBJ2-1	TRBV18	-	TGTGCCAGCTCAGCGAGCGGGGGATTCTCCTACAATGAGCAGTTCTTC	CASSASGGFSYNEQFF
-	TRBJ2-3	TRBV3-1/TRBV3-2	once	TGTGCCAGCAGCTACACAGTGGATACGCAGTATTTT	CASSYTVDTQYF
TRBD1	TRBJ1-6	TRBV11-2	once	TGTGCCAGCAGCTTAGAGCCCGCGGACAGGGATTTCGGTTCACCCCTCCACTTT	CASSLEPADRDFGSPLHF
-	TRBJ2-5	TRBV2	-	TGTGCCAGCAGTGAAGCGCTTGCCGGAGGAGAGACCCAGTACTTC	CASSEALAGGETQYF
-	TRBJ1-6	TRBV30	-	TGTGCCTGGAGCCACCTCAAACATTCCGATTCACCCCTCCACTTT	CAWSHLKHSDSPLHF
-	TRBJ1-5	TRBV4-3	-	TGCGCCAGCAGCCAAGAGTGGACCCAGGATCAGCCCCAGCATTTT	CASSQEWTQDQPQHF
TRBD2	TRBJ2-3	TRBV5-4	-	TGTGCCAGCAGCCTACGGACTAGCGGGGGAATGAGCACAGATACGCAGTATTTT	CASSLRTSGGMSTDTQYF
-	TRBJ2-5	TRBV11-3	-	TGTGCCAGCAGCTTAGGAGGGGGAGGTCAGAAGACCCAGTACTTC	CASSLGGGGQKTQYF
-	TRBJ1-6	TRBV6-2/TRBV6-3	-	TGTGCCAGCAGCCCCGAAGGGAAATATAATTCACCCCTCCACTTT	CASSPEGKYNSPLHF
-	TRBJ2-6	TRBV7-2	-	TGTGCCAGCAGCTTAGTATCGGGGTATGGGGCCAACGTCCTGACTTTC	CASSLVSGYGANVLTF
-	TRBJ1-5	TRBV4-3	-	TGCGCCAGCAGCCAAGATCCAGATCGAGGTCTTGATCAGCCCCAGCATTTT	CASSQDPDRGLDQPQHF
-	TRBJ2-5	TRBV6-6	-	TGTGCCAGCAGTTACCAACGGGGCGGGAAAGAGACCCAGTACTTC	CASSYQRGGKETQYF
TRBD1	TRBJ1-1	TRBV19	-	TGTGCCAGTACCCTACAGGGGGTAAACTCTGAAGCTTTCTTT	CASTLQGVNSEAFF
TRBD1	TRBJ2-7	TRBV6-6	-	TGTGCCAGCACTCCGGGACAGGGGTCCTACGAGCAGTACTTC	CASTPGQGSYEQYF
-	TRBJ2-2	TRBV7-2	-	TGTGCCAGCAGCTTAGCGGGACAAAGGGGCGGGGAGCTGTTTTTT	CASSLAGQRGGELFF
-	TRBJ1-1	TRBV29-1	-	TGCAGCGTCCTTATTACAGGGACTGAAGCTTTCTTT	CSVLITGTEAFF
TRBD2	TRBJ2-4	TRBV5-5	-	TGTGCCAGCAGTAGTCTCCCGACTAGCGGGGGGGTCGGCAAAAACATTCAGTACTTC	CASSSLPTSGGVGKNIQYF
TRBD1	TRBJ2-1	TRBV27	-	TGTGCCAGCAGTCTTTGGACAGGGATTCATGAGCAGTTCTTC	CASSLWTGIHEQFF
-	TRBJ1-2	TRBV4-3	-	TGCGCCAGCAGCCAGTTCCTCTATGGCTACACCTTC	CASSQFLYGYTF